Listed here are 31 T cell receptor beta chains from one sample, sequenced in a study of TIL therapy for anti-PD-1-resistant metastatic lung cancer. The immunoSEQ assay was v3. The assay was immunoSEQ multiplex PCR, and TCRdb's table has in-frame clones only and misses some. The sample records about 100,000 clones, 65% being singletons. Time point meaning: pre-treatment sample, taken before nivolumab and TIL therapy. The tumor samples were excised metastases, mostly pleural nodules or supraclavicular lymph nodes. The sample here was tumor tissue, taken at baseline. These receptors came from a person between 25 and 79 years old with non-small cell lung cancer.

CDR3 coding DNA: TGTGCCAGCAGCCAAGTAGGGAGGGCCGGGGAGCTGTTTTTT. Translation: CASSQVGRAGELFF. The V call is TRBV14, the J call TRBJ2-2, with 7 bases that match TRBD2. The germline CDR1 and CDR2 sequences are SGHDN and FVKESK. V gave up 1 base and J gave up 6 bases; unmatched junction bases: 2. The length of the CDR3 is 14 residues.

The J gene is TRBJ1-1, the V gene TRBV10-1, with no clear D. Germline V gene sequence: CDR1 WNHNN, CDR2 SYGVQD (reference sequence). Trimming cost V 0 bases and J 5 bases, with 10 bases left between them. The length of the CDR3 is 14 residues. The CDR3 sequence is CASSESRSGTEAFF. The CDR3 DNA reads as TGCGCCAGCAGTGAGTCAAGGTCGGGAACTGAAGCTTTCTTT.

The CDR3 reads CATSDGDRGAQETQYF. DNA of the CDR3: TGTGCCACCAGTGATGGCGACAGGGGGGCCCAAGAGACCCAGTACTTC. The V gene is TRBV24-1, the J gene TRBJ2-5; 9 bases map to TRBD1. J gave up 1 base and V 3 bases, and 5 bases lay outside the gene matches. Germline V gives CDR1 KGHDR, CDR2 SFDVKD. The CDR3 is 16 residues long.

Here the CDR3 DNA reads TGTGCCTGGAGTGTAGGGGGGGCGAATGAAAAACTGTTTTTT. It is translated as CAWSVGGANEKLFF. The V call is TRBV30, the J call TRBJ1-4, with D tentatively TRBD1 (6 bases). V lost 0 bases and J 5 bases, leaving 10 bases between the germline ends. This CDR3 is 14 amino acids long. CDR1 and CDR2 from the germline V gene are GTSNPN and SVGIG (reference sequence).

The chain joins TRBV9 to TRBJ2-3, with 7 bases identical to TRBD1. Trimming removed 0 bases from V and 9 bases from J; junction bases left unmatched: 7. Germline V gene lookup returns CDR1 SGDLS and CDR2 YYNGEE. The CDR3 covers 14 residues. Written as DNA, the CDR3 is TGTGCCAGCAGCGTAGATCCCGCACAGGGGACGCAGTATTTT. The encoded protein is CASSVDPAQGTQYF.

This chain connects TRBV7-2 to TRBJ1-2; D is possibly TRBD1 (5 bases). Per germline, CDR1 SGHTA and CDR2 FQGNSA. This CDR3 spans 14 amino acids. V was trimmed by 4 bases and J by 2 bases, leaving 11 bases between them. CDR3 nucleotide sequence: TGTGCCAGCAGCTCCCAGGGATTAAACTATGGCTACACCTTC. It encodes CASSSQGLNYGYTF.

A few counts support this clone. The chain carries TRBV7-8 and TRBJ1-6; D is ambiguous. Germline loops: CDR1 SGHVS, CDR2 FQNEAQ. V was trimmed by 4 bases and J by 10 bases, leaving 14 bases between them. The CDR3 has 14 residues. CDR3 sequence: CASSSRAERSPLHF. For the CDR3, the DNA is TGTGCCAGCAGCTCCCGGGCCGAAAGGTCACCCCTCCACTTT.

Many counts were recorded for this clone. The genes are TRBV14 and TRBJ2-7, with 8 nucleotides matching TRBD1. CDR3 length: 14 amino acids. The ends lost 2 bases at V and 2 bases at J; junction bases unmatched: 2. Germline V gives CDR1 SGHDN, CDR2 FVKESK. The chain's CDR3 is CASSQWDRPYEQYF. CDR3 sequence (DNA): TGTGCCAGCAGCCAATGGGACAGGCCCTACGAGCAGTACTTC.

CDR3 coding DNA: TGCGCCAGCAGTTATCAAGCGGGAGGGAGAGAGACCCAGTACTTC. It is translated as CASSYQAGGRETQYF. This chain joins TRBV10-2 and TRBJ2-5; 10 nucleotides match TRBD2. The CDR3 contains 15 residues. After removal of 5 bases from V and 4 bases from J, the junction contained 7 bases not matched to a gene. Germline V lookup: CDR1 WSHSY, CDR2 SAAADI.

This chain uses TRBV6-5 with TRBJ1-5; 11 bases map to TRBD1. The CDR3 extends over 15 amino acids. The germline V gene has CDR1 MNHEY and CDR2 SVGAGI. Losses at the gene ends were 5 bases for V and 6 bases for J; bases not matched to a gene: 6. CDR3 nucleotide sequence: TGTGCCAGCAGTAGAGGGACAGGGGGGGGTCAGCCCCAGCATTTT. Protein product: CASSRGTGGGQPQHF.

The chain couples TRBV18 to TRBJ1-1, with TRBD1 identical over 9 bases. J was trimmed by 7 bases and V by 4 bases; bases with no gene match: 10. Germline CDR1 KGHSH, CDR2 LQKENI. The CDR3 spans 15 residues. CDR3 amino acids: CASSLLDRGEVEAFF. Written as DNA, the CDR3 is TGTGCCAGCTCACTCCTGGACAGGGGAGAGGTTGAAGCTTTCTTT. Full variable domain (remainder filled in from reference TRBV18 and TRBJ1-1): NAGVMQNPRHLVRRRGQEARLRCSPMKGHSHVYWYRQLPEEGLKFMVYLQKENIIDESGMPKERFSAEFPKEGPSILRIQQVVRGDSAAYFCASSLLDRGEVEAFFGQGTRLTVV.

The chain carries TRBV3-1 (or the pseudogene TRBV3-2) and TRBJ2-1; 7 bases fit TRBD2. The germline gives CDR1 LGHDT, CDR2 YNNKEL (reference sequence). The CDR3 is made up of 16 amino acids. Trimming removed 10 bases from V and 1 base from J; junction bases left unmatched: 13. CDR3 nucleotide sequence: TGTGCCATTCAAGGGGCGGGAGATGAGTCCTACAATGAGCAGTTCTTC. This encodes CAIQGAGDESYNEQFF.

J is TRBJ2-3 and V is TRBV11-3; 7 bases agree with TRBD2. This CDR3 has 16 amino acids. CDR1 is SGHNT and CDR2 is YENEEA in the germline V gene. Trimming at V came to 5 bases and at J to 5 bases, leaving 13 bases not matched to a gene. In DNA form, the CDR3 reads TGTGCCAGCAGCCCGTTTTTTTCCGGGGGGAAAGATACGCAGTATTTT. Translated: CASSPFFSGGKDTQYF.

The genes are TRBV6-4 and TRBJ1-1; 11 bases are shared with TRBD1. Germline values: CDR1 MRHNA, CDR2 SNTAGT. This CDR3 region has 11 residues. V trimming: 8 bases; J trimming: 11 bases; junction bases outside the gene matches: 4. CDR3 region: CASQDRGQAFF. CDR3 sequence (DNA): TGTGCCAGCCAGGACAGGGGGCAGGCTTTCTTT.

This chain connects TRBV5-5 to TRBJ2-5; 11 bases match TRBD2. The V gene's germline CDR1 is SGHKS and CDR2 YYEKEE (reference sequence). The CDR3 consists of 16 residues. With V trimmed by 1 base and J by 5 bases, 7 bases remained unmatched. The CDR3 sequence: CASSLLAGGRGETQYF. For the CDR3, the DNA is TGTGCCAGCAGCTTGTTAGCGGGGGGGCGCGGTGAGACCCAGTACTTC.

The rearrangement uses TRBV27 and TRBJ2-5; a possible D gene is TRBD1 (5 bases). V lost 4 bases and J 4 bases, leaving 13 bases between the germline ends. This CDR3 spans 14 amino acids. Germline assignment: CDR1 MNHEY and CDR2 SMNVEV (reference sequence). CDR3 protein: CASSSSQVRETQYF. The DNA of the CDR3 is TGTGCCAGCAGTTCCTCACAGGTACGAGAGACCCAGTACTTC.

This chain uses TRBV7-6 with TRBJ2-5; D possibly corresponds to TRBD2 (5 bases). Per the germline V gene, CDR1 is SGHVS and CDR2 is FNYEAQ. The CDR3 is 14 residues long. Trimming stripped 4 bases from V and 3 bases from J, with 12 bases between. The CDR3 loop is CASSSGVQKETQYF. In DNA, the CDR3 is TGTGCCAGCAGCTCCGGGGTTCAAAAAGAGACCCAGTACTTC.

The chain recombines TRBV21-1 with TRBJ2-1; TRBD2 is the table's D call and was not checked against the DNA. TRBV21-1 is termed a pseudogene. The CDR3 is made up of 18 amino acids. CDR3 nucleotide sequence: TGTGCCAGCAGCAAAATTCAGAGGCTAGCGGGAGGCCCCCATGAGCAGTTCTTC. It yields the protein CASSKIQRLAGGPHEQFF.

The chain employs TRBV12-3 or TRBV12-4 and TRBJ1-2; 7 nucleotides align to TRBD1. The CDR3 consists of 13 residues. With V trimmed by 5 bases and J by 5 bases, 5 bases remained unmatched. CDR3 protein: CASSATGLYGYTF. In DNA form, the CDR3 reads TGTGCCAGCAGTGCGACAGGGTTATATGGCTACACCTTC.

The chain joins TRBV3-1 (or the pseudogene TRBV3-2) to TRBJ2-1; the match to TRBD2 covers 9 bases. V shed 1 base and J 3 bases; nucleotides not matched to a gene: 1. CDR3 length: 15 residues. Germline lookup yields CDR1 LGHDT and CDR2 YNNKEL (reference sequence). CDR3 DNA: TGTGCCAGCAGCCAAGGTAGCGGGGGCTACAATGAGCAGTTCTTC. Translated, it gives CASSQGSGGYNEQFF.

This clone was seen only a few times. The chain is built from TRBV18 and TRBJ2-1, with D maybe TRBD2 (5 bases). With 3 bases removed from V and 12 bases from J, the gap between germline ends came to 15 bases. CDR3 length equals 13 residues. Germline V lookup: CDR1 KGHSH, CDR2 LQKENI. CDR3 bases: TGTGCCAGCTCACCTCCGACCGGGGAAAGGCAGTTCTTC. As protein: CASSPPTGERQFF. Full variable domain (rest looked up from reference TRBV18 and TRBJ2-1): NAGVMQNPRHLVRRRGQEARLRCSPMKGHSHVYWYRQLPEEGLKFMVYLQKENIIDESGMPKERFSAEFPKEGPSILRIQQVVRGDSAAYFCASSPPTGERQFFGPGTRLTVL.

The chain uses TRBV7-2 and TRBJ2-1, with 11 bases lining up with TRBD2. The junction had 13 bases not matched to a gene; V was cut back by 5 bases and J by 7 bases. CDR3 length equals 17 residues. Looked up from germline, CDR1 is SGHTA and CDR2 is FQGNSA. The CDR3 DNA is TGTGCCAGCAGCCCCTCGAGACTAGCGGGAAGGGAAAATGAGCAGTTCTTC. Its translation is CASSPSRLAGRENEQFF.

V gene TRBV19 combines with J gene TRBJ2-1; TRBD1 is a possible D gene (6 bases). This CDR3 is built from 16 residues. Looked up from germline, CDR1 is LNHDA and CDR2 is SQIVND (reference sequence). The V end lost 1 base, the J end lost 6 bases, and 16 bases lay between the germline ends. CDR3 residues: CASSIVRGWGINEQFF. For the CDR3, the DNA is TGTGCCAGTAGTATAGTAAGGGGGTGGGGGATCAATGAGCAGTTCTTC.

This chain joins TRBV2 and TRBJ2-5, with D unclear. CDR1 SNHLY and CDR2 FYNNEI come from the germline V gene. Trimming shortened V by 7 bases and J by 1 base, and 7 bases separated the two germline ends. The CDR3 is 12 residues long. CDR3 in DNA: TGTGCCAGCACGTTCGGCCAAGAGACCCAGTACTTC. The encoded protein is CASTFGQETQYF.

This clone was detected once. The genes are TRBV7-2 and TRBJ2-7; tentatively, D is TRBD1 or TRBD2 (6 bases each). V shed 3 bases and J shed 3 bases, with 15 bases lying between them. CDR1 is SGHTA and CDR2 is FQGNSA in the germline V gene. This CDR3 has 15 amino acids. CDR3 sequence (DNA): TGTGCCAGCAGCTTTGGGGGGCAGTCCATCTACGAGCAGTACTTC. Amino acid sequence: CASSFGGQSIYEQYF. Filled out from reference TRBV7-2 and TRBJ2-7, the complete variable domain reads GAGVSQSPSNKVTEKGKDVELRCDPISGHTALYWYRQSLGQGLEFLIYFQGNSAPDKSGLPSDRFSAERTGGSVSTLTIQRTQQEDSAVYLCASSFGGQSIYEQYFGPGTRLTVT.

The rearrangement uses TRBV7-9 and TRBJ2-7; 8 bases agree with TRBD1. This CDR3 region has 14 residues. Germline loops: CDR1 SEHNR, CDR2 FQNEAQ (reference sequence). The trim removed 6 bases at V and 7 bases at J, leaving 11 bases unmatched. The DNA of the CDR3 is TGTGCCAGCAGTTTCGGACAGGGCTTCGAAGAGCAGTACTTC. As protein: CASSFGQGFEEQYF. Full variable domain (missing parts from reference TRBV7-9 and TRBJ2-7): DTGVSQNPRHKITKRGQNVTFRCDPISEHNRLYWYRQTLGQGPEFLTYFQNEAQLEKSRLLSDRFSAERPKGSFSTLEIQRTEQGDSAMYLCASSFGQGFEEQYFGPGTRLTVT.

V is TRBV5-1 and J is TRBJ1-2; possibly TRBD1 for D (5 bases). The CDR3 is made up of 13 amino acids. V lost 4 bases to trimming and J lost 2 bases, with 9 bases between them. CDR1 is SGHRS, CDR2 YFSETQ, per germline. CDR3 amino acids: CASSSGANYGYTF. CDR3 nucleotide sequence: TGCGCCAGCAGCAGCGGGGCCAACTATGGCTACACCTTC.

The chain couples TRBV12-2 to TRBJ2-5; the table's D call TRBD2 went unverified against the DNA. TRBV12-2 is a documented pseudogene. This CDR3 region has 13 residues. This chain's CDR3 is CASRPPGGETQYF. The DNA of the CDR3 is TGTGCAAGTCGCCCGCCTGGGGGGGAGACCCAGTACTTC.

Only a few counts were recorded for this clone. The rearrangement links TRBV2 to TRBJ2-1; 9 nucleotides align to TRBD1. Germline V gives CDR1 SNHLY, CDR2 FYNNEI. Losses at the gene ends were 6 bases for V and 6 bases for J; bases not matched to a gene: 9. The CDR3 consists of 15 residues. For the CDR3, the DNA is TGTGCCAGCAGGGATCCGGGACAGGGTTCCAATGAGCAGTTCTTC. Protein sequence: CASRDPGQGSNEQFF. Full variable domain (missing parts from reference TRBV2 and TRBJ2-1): EPEVTQTPSHQVTQMGQEVILRCVPISNHLYFYWYRQILGQKVEFLVSFYNNEISEKSEIFDDQFSVERPDGSNFTLKIRSTKLEDSAMYFCASRDPGQGSNEQFFGPGTRLTVL.

The sample holds a few counts of this clone. The chain employs TRBV19 and TRBJ1-2; 8 nucleotides agree with TRBD1. The junction had 15 bases not matched to a gene; V was cut back by 5 bases and J by 7 bases. The germline V gene encodes CDR1 LNHDA and CDR2 SQIVND (reference sequence). This CDR3 is built from 16 residues. The CDR3 DNA reads TGTGCCAGTAGTGCCGGACAGGGATCTAGCGGCTTTGGCTACACCTTC. It yields the protein CASSAGQGSSGFGYTF.

This clone was recorded a few times. V gene TRBV9 combines with J gene TRBJ2-2; 10 nucleotides align to TRBD2. The CDR3 loop spans 16 amino acids. V dropped 3 bases and J dropped 3; count of bases not matched to a gene: 5. Germline V gene sequence: CDR1 SGDLS, CDR2 YYNGEE. The CDR3, as DNA: TGTGCCAGCAGCGGCAGCGGGGGGGCCTACACCGGGGAGCTGTTTTTT. Its translation: CASSGSGGAYTGELFF.